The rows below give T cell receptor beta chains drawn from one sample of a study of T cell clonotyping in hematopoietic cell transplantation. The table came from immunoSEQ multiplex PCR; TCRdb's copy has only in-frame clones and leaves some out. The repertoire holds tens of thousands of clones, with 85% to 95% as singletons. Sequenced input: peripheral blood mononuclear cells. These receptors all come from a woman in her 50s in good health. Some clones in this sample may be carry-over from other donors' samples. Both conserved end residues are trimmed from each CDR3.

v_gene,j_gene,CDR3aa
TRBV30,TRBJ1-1,AWSVIRNTEAF
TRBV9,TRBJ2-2,ASSGTVTGELF
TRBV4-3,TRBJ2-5,ASSQGRQETQY
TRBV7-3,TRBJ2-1,ASSSKTSGGANEQF
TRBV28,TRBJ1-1,ASSLLNTEAF
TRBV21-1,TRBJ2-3,ASSKTTPGDRVYLGTDTQY
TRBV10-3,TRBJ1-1,AIGGGVGTEAF
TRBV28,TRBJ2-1,ARAFRGVPYNEQF
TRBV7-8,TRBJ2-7,ASSHLRGSKEDEQY
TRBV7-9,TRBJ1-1,ASSLVEAF
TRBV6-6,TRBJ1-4,ASSRGTGGEKLF
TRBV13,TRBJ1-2,ASSFRDSPNYGYT
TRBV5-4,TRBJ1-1,ASSPQGDTEAF
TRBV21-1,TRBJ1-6,ASSTRDRVYSPLH
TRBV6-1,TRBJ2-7,ASSERGTGFYEQY
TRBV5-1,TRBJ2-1,ASSLAVASGGPDYNEQF
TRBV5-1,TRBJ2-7,ASSYRDGAYEQY
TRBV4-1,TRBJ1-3,ASSQEFGQGAYGNTIY
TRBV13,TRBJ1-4,ASSYTGANNEKLF
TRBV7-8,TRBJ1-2,ASSTSPTYGYT
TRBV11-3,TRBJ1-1,ASSLDRGADTEAF
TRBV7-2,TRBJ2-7,ASSSYGEQY
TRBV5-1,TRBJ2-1,ASSLEAGVHNEQF
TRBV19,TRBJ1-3,ASTERGTGNTIY
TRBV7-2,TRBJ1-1,ASSPQGGTNTEAF
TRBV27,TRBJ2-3,ASTHRGLATDTQY
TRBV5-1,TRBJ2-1,ASSLALGSSYNEQF
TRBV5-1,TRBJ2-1,ASSLVLGGEQF
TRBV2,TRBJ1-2,ASSENSPHLGYGYT
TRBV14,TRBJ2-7,ASSQVGENEQY
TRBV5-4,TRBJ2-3,ASSFGLAGANTDTQY
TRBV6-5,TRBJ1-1,ASSYRGENTEAF
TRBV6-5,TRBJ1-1,ASSSDRRNTEAF
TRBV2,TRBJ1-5,ASSEDRGPNSNQPQH
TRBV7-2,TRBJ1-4,ASSANRADEKLF
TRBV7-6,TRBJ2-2,ASSFQAGSNTGELF
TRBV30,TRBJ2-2,AWSAGGSGELF
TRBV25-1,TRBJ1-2,ASSESYGYT
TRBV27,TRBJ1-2,ASSFSPLGGNYGYT
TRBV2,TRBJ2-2,ASRGDQTNTGELF
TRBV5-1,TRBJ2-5,ASSLTIQETQY
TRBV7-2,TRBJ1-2,ASSLVREDGYT
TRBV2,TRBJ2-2,ASSGRGTGELF
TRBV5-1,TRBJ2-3,ASSPFGTLTDTQY
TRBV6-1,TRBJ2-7,ASSGGETYEQY